The TCR beta chain under discussion was sequenced for a study of cytomegalovirus exposure and HLA in healthy donors. Study outcomes and limitations: For TCR beta chains, V- and J-gene trimming was later linked to a missense DCLRE1C variant.

V lost 6 bases and J lost 2; bases outside the gene matches: 6. CDR3 length: 16 amino acids. Germline CDR1 and CDR2: MNHEY and SMNVEV (reference sequence). Notes on this clone: Its antigen remains unidentified.

PCR was performed using 60 Vbeta and 13 Jbeta primers. The protocol was immunoSEQ multiplex PCR, while the TCRdb copy is restricted to in-frame clones and leaves out a portion. Of approximately 87,000 clones detected, 84% appear once; the ten largest clones hold 5.6%. This TCR was recovered from a woman younger than 30 in good health and CMV-seropositive. Sequenced material: PBMCs. The gene calls are TRBV27 and TRBJ2-6; 8 bases are a match to TRBD1. Written as DNA, the CDR3 is TGTGCCAGCAGCCCGACAGGGGTGGCTGGGGCCAACGTCCTGACTTTC. This gives the protein CASSPTGVAGANVLTF.